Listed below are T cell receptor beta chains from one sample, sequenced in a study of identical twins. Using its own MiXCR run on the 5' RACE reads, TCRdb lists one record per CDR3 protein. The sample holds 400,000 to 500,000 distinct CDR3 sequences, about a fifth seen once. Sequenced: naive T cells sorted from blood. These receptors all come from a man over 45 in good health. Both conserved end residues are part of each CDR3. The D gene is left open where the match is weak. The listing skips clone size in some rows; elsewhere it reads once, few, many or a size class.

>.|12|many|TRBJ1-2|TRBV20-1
TGCAGTGCCAGGACAGATAACTATGGCTACACCTTC
CSARTDNYGYTF
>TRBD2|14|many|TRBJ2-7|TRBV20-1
TGCAGTGCTAGCCGACTAGCGGGATCCTACGAGCAGTACTTC
CSASRLAGSYEQYF
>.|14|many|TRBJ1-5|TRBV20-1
TGCAGTGCCCCCCCGGCAGGGCAAGATCAGCCCCAGCATTTT
CSAPPAGQDQPQHF
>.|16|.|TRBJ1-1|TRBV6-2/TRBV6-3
TGTGCCAGCAGTTACTCGTCTGGGGGCCTGGGAACTGAAGCTTTCTTT
CASSYSSGGLGTEAFF
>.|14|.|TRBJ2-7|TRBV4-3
TGCGCCAGCAGCCAAGAGCGGGCTCGTTACGAGCAGTACTTC
CASSQERARYEQYF
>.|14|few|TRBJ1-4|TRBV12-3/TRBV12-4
TGTGCCAGCAGTCCCTGGGAGGGTACTGAAAAACTGTTTTTT
CASSPWEGTEKLFF
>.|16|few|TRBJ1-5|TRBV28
TGTGCCAGCAGTTTTTCACAGCTTTATAGCAATCAGCCCCAGCATTTT
CASSFSQLYSNQPQHF
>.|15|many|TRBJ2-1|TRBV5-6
TGTGCCAGCGCCTCGGAGCCGAGCTCCTACAATGAGCAGTTCTTC
CASASEPSSYNEQFF
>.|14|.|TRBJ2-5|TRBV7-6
TGTGCCAGCAGCCTAAGGGACGGACAAGAGACCCAGTACTTC
CASSLRDGQETQYF
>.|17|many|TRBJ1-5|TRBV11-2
TGTGCCAGCAGCTTAGGGGATGGGCCCTATAGCAATCAGCCCCAGCATTTT
CASSLGDGPYSNQPQHF
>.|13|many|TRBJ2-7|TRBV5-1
TGCGCCAGCTTCTCGGGAACAGGGACCGAGCAGTACTTC
CASFSGTGTEQYF
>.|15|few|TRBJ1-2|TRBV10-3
TGTGCCATCAGTGGGGGATTAGACACCAACTATGGCTACACCTTC
CAISGGLDTNYGYTF
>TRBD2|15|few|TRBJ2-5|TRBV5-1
TGCGCCAGCAGCTTGGCTAGCGGGAACCAAGAGACCCAGTACTTC
CASSLASGNQETQYF
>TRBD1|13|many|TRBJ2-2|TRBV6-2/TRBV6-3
TGTGCCAGCAGTTACTCGGGACAGGGGGAGCTGTTTTTT
CASSYSGQGELFF
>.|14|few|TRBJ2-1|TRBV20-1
TGCAGTGCAGAAGACCAGAGCTCCTACAATGAGCAGTTCTTC
CSAEDQSSYNEQFF
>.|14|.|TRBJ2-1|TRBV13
TGTGCCAGCAGCCACACTGGTTTAGTTTACGAGCAGTTCTTC
CASSHTGLVYEQFF
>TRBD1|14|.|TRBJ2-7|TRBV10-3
TGTGCCATCAGTACGGGACAGGGTGAAGACGAGCAGTACTTC
CAISTGQGEDEQYF
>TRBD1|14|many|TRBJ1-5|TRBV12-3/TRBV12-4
TGTGCCAGCAGTCCAGGGACAGCCAATCAGCCCCAGCATTTT
CASSPGTANQPQHF
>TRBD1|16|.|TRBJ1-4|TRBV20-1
TGCAGTGCTCCGGACAGGCTTCGGTCAACTAATGAAAAACTGTTTTTT
CSAPDRLRSTNEKLFF
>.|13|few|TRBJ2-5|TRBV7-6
TGTGCCAGCAGCTTGTACGTGCAAGAGACCCAGTACTTC
CASSLYVQETQYF
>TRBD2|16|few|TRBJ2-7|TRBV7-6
TGTGCCAGCAGCTTAGCGGTGTGGGAGGGCTCTGGCGAGCAGTACTTC
CASSLAVWEGSGEQYF
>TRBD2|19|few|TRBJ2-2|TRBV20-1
TGCAGTGCTAGAAGTTTGGTTCGGACTAGCGGGAGAATCGGCGGGGAGCTGTTTTTT
CSARSLVRTSGRIGGELFF
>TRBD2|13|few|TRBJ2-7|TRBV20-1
TGCAGTGCTAGTACTAGCGGGAGAAATGAGCAGTACTTC
CSASTSGRNEQYF
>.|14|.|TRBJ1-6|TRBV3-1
TGTGCCAGCAGCCAAGGTCCTGAAAATTCACCCCTCCACTTT
CASSQGPENSPLHF
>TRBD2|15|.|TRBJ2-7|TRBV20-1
TGCAGTGCTAGACCTCCGCTTGGCGGGGGGTACGAGCAGTACTTC
CSARPPLGGGYEQYF
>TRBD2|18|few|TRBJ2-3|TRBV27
TGTGCCAGCAGTTTAAGGGCTAGCGGGAGGACTAGCACAGATACGCAGTATTTT
CASSLRASGRTSTDTQYF
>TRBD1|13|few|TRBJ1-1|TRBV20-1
TGCAGTGCCAAGACAGGGGGCAACACTGAAGCTTTCTTT
CSAKTGGNTEAFF
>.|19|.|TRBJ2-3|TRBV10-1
TGCGCCAGCAGTGAGTCAAGTGCCTCGTCCCCGGGGGCAGGGGATACGCAGTATTTT
CASSESSASSPGAGDTQYF
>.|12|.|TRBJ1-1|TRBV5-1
TGCGCCAGCGGGGGAGCTAACACTGAAGCTTTCTTT
CASGGANTEAFF
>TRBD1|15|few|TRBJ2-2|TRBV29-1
TGCAGCGTTGAAGAGCCCAGGGGGCACACCGGGGAGCTGTTTTTT
CSVEEPRGHTGELFF
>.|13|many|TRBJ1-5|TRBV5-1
TGCGCCAGCAGCTTGGAAGGAATTCAGCCCCAGCATTTT
CASSLEGIQPQHF
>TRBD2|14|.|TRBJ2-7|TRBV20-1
TGCAGTGCCCTCCTCCTTAGCGGGACCTACGAGCAGTACTTC
CSALLLSGTYEQYF
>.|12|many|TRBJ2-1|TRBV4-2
TGTGCCAGCAGCCCCGTTTCAGGGGAGCAGTTCTTC
CASSPVSGEQFF
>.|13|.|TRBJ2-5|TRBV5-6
TGTGCCAGCAGCTTATGGGGGCTGGAGACCCAGTACTTC
CASSLWGLETQYF
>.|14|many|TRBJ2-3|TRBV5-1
TGCGCCAGCAGCTTTAGGGGATCCACAGATACGCAGTATTTT
CASSFRGSTDTQYF
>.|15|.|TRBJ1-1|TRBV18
TGTGCCAGCTCACCACGCCAGGGAGGAAACACTGAAGCTTTCTTT
CASSPRQGGNTEAFF
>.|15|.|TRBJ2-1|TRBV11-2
TGTGCCAGCAGCCCCCTCAGGGGCCGTTACAATGAGCAGTTCTTC
CASSPLRGRYNEQFF
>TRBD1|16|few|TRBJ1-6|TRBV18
TGTGCCAGCTCACCGGACAGGCCATCTGCTAGGTCACCCCTCCACTTT
CASSPDRPSARSPLHF
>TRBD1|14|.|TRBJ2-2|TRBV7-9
TGTGCCAGCAGCCTGGACAGGGGGCCCGGGGAGCTGTTTTTT
CASSLDRGPGELFF
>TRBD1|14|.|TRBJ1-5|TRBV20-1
TGCAGTGCGTCGGGACAGACTAGCAATCAGCCCCAGCATTTT
CSASGQTSNQPQHF
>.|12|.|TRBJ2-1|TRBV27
TGTGCCAGCAGTTTTATAGGGACCACGGTGTTCTTC
CASSFIGTTVFF
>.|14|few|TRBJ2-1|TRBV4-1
TGCGCCAGCAGCCAATACCGGACTGACAATGAGCAGTTCTTC
CASSQYRTDNEQFF
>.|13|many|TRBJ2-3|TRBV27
TGTGCCAGCAGCCCTGTCTGGTCAGATACGCAGTATTTT
CASSPVWSDTQYF
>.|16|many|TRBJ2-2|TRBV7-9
TGTGCCAGCAGCCCGTACACGGCCCGGGGCACCGGGGAGCTGTTTTTT
CASSPYTARGTGELFF
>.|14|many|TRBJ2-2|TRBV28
TGTGCCAGCAACTCGGGAGCGTACACCGGGGAGCTGTTTTTT
CASNSGAYTGELFF
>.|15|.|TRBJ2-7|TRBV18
TGTGCCAGCTCACCACCTTCAGGGAGCTCCTACGAGCAGTACTTC
CASSPPSGSSYEQYF
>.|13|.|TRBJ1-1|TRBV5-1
TGCGCCAGCAGCGAAGGGGACGCCACTGAAGCTTTCTTT
CASSEGDATEAFF
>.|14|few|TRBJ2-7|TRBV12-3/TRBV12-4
TGTGCCAGCAGTTTTGGGGGGGCGGAATACGAGCAGTACTTC
CASSFGGAEYEQYF
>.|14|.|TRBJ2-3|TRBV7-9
TGTGCCAGCAGACTTCTAACCGGGAAAGATACGCAGTATTTT
CASRLLTGKDTQYF
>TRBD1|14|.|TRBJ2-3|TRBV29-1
TGCAGCGTTCCCGACAGGGTTATTCGCGATACGCAGTATTTT
CSVPDRVIRDTQYF
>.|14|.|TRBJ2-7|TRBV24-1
TGTGCCACCAGTGATTCGGGACCCCTCGGCGAGCAGTACTTC
CATSDSGPLGEQYF
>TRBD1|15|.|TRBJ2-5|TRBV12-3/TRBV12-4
TGTGCCAGCAGTTTAGGGACAGGCTTGCAAGAGACCCAGTACTTC
CASSLGTGLQETQYF
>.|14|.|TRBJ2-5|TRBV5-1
TGCGCCAGCAGCTCGGGACCCGAAGGAGAGACCCAGTACTTC
CASSSGPEGETQYF
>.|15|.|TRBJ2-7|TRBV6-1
TGTGCCAGCAGTGGCCTCAGAGATCTGTCCTACGAGCAGTACTTC
CASSGLRDLSYEQYF
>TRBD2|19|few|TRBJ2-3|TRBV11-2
TGTGCCAGCAGCTTAGGCCTCCTAGCGGGGGGGCCGGGCACAGATACGCAGTATTTT
CASSLGLLAGGPGTDTQYF
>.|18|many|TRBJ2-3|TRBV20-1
TGCAGTGCTAGTGGGAGCCCCACTGCGGGGGCTTTCACAGATACGCAGTATTTT
CSASGSPTAGAFTDTQYF
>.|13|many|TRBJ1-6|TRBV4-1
TGCGCCAGCAGCCAGGGTTTTAATTCACCCCTCCACTTT
CASSQGFNSPLHF
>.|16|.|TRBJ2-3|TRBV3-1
TGTGCCAGCAGCCCCCTAGCTGCTGTGGGCACAGATACGCAGTATTTT
CASSPLAAVGTDTQYF
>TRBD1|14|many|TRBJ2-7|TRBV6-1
TGTGCCAGCAGTACAAGGACAGGGCCCTACGAGCAGTACTTC
CASSTRTGPYEQYF
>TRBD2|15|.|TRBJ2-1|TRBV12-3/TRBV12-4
TGTGCCAGCATTAGCGGGGGGGCCTTCATCGATGAGCAGTTCTTC
CASISGGAFIDEQFF